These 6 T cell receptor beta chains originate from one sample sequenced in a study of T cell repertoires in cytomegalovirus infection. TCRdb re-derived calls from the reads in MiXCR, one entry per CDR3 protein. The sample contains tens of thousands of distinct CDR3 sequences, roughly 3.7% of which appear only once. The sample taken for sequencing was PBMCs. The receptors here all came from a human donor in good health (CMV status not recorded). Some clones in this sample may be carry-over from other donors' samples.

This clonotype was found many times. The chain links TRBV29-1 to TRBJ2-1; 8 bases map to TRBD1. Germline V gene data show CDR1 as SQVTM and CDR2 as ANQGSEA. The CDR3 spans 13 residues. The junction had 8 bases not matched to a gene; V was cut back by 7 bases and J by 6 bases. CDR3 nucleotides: TGCAGCGCTACGACAGGGGAACGCAATGAGCAGTTCTTC. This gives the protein CSATTGERNEQFF.

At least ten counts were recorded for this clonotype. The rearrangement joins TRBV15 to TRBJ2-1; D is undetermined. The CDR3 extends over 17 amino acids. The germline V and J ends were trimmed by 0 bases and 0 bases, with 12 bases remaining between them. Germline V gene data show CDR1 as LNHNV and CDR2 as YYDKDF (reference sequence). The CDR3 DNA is TGTGCCACCAGCAGAGATCGGGTCACCGCCTCCTACAATGAGCAGTTCTTC. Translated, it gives CATSRDRVTASYNEQFF.

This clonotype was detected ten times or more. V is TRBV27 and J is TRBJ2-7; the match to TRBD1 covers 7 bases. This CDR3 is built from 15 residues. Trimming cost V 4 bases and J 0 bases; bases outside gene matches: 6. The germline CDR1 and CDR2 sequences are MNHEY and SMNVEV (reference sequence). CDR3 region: CASSSATGYSYEQYF. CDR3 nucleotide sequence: TGTGCCAGCAGTTCGGCGACAGGGTACTCCTACGAGCAGTACTTC.

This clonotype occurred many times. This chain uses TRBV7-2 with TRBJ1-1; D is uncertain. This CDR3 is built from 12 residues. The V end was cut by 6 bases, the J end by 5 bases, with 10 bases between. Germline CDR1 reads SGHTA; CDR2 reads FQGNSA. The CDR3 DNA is TGTGCCAGCAGACTCACCGGGACTGAAGCTTTCTTT. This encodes CASRLTGTEAFF.

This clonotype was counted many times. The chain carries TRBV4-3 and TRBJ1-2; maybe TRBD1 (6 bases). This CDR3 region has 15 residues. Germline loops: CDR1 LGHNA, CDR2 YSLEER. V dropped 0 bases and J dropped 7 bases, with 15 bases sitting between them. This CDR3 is CASSQDAGANGGYTF. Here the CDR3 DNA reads TGCGCCAGCAGCCAAGACGCGGGGGCGAACGGTGGCTACACCTTC.

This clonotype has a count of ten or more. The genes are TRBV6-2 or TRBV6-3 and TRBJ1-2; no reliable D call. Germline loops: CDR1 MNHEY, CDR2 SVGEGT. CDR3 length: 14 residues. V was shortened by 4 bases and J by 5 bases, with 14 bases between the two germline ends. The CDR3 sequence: CASSSLGERYGYTF. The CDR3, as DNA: TGTGCCAGCAGTTCTCTCGGGGAACGGTATGGCTACACCTTC.